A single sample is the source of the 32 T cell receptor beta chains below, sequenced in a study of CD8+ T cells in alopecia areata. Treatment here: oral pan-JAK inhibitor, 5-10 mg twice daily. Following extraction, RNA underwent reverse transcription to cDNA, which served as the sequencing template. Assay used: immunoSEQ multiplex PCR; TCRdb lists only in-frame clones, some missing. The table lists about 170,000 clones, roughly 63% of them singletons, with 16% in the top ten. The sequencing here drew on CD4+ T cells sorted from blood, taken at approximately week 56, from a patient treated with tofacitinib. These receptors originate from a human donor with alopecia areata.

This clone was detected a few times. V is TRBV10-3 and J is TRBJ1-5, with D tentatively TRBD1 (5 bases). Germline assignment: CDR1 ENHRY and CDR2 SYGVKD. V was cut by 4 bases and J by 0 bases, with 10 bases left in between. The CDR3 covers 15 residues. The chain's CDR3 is CAISVSRDSNQPQHF. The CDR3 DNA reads TGTGCCATCAGTGTTTCCAGGGATAGCAATCAGCCCCAGCATTTT.

This CDR3 reads CSAHHSGEQYF. CDR3 sequence (DNA): TGCAGCGCTCACCACTCAGGCGAGCAGTACTTC. V usage is TRBV29-1 and J usage is TRBJ2-7; no reliable D call. The CDR3 sequence is 11 residues long. V dropped 7 bases and J dropped 6 bases, with 13 bases sitting between them. CDR1 SQVTM and CDR2 ANQGSEA come from the germline V gene.

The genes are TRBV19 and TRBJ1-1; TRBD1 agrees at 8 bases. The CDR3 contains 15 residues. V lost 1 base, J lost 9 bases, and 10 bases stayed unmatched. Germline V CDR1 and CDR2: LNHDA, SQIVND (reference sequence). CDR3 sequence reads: CASSIAGDRLIQAFF. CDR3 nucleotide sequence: TGTGCCAGTAGTATAGCAGGGGACAGGTTGATCCAAGCTTTCTTT.

The CDR3 DNA sequence: TGTGCCTGGAGTGTCACAGTTTATGGCTACACCTTC. This codes for CAWSVTVYGYTF. The rearrangement joins TRBV30 to TRBJ1-2; no reliable D call. V lost 0 bases to trimming and J lost 5 bases, with 7 bases between them. Germline assignment: CDR1 GTSNPN and CDR2 SVGIG (reference sequence). This CDR3 comprises 12 residues. Combining the CDR3 with reference TRBV30 and TRBJ1-2 gives the whole variable domain SQTIHQWPATLVQPVGSPLSLECTVEGTSNPNLYWYRQAAGRGLQLLFYSVGIGQISSEVPQNLSASRPQDRQFILSSKKLLLSDSGFYLCAWSVTVYGYTFGSGTRLTVV.

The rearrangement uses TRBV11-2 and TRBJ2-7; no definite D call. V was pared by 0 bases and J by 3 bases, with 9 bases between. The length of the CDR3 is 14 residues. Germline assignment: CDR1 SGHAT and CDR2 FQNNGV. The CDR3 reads CASSLDRSVYEQYF. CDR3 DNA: TGTGCCAGCAGCTTAGATCGAAGCGTCTACGAGCAGTACTTC.

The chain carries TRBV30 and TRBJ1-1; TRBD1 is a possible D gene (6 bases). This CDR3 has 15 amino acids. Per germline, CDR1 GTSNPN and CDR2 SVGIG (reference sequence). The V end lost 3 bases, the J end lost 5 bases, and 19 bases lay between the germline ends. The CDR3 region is CAWRAPGGLTTEAFF. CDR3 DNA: TGTGCCTGGAGGGCGCCCGGGGGGCTAACAACTGAAGCTTTCTTT.

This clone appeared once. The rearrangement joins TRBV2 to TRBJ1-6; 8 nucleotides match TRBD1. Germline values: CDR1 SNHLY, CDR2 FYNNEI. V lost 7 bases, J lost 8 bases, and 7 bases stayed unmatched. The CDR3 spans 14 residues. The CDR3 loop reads CASTVGTGHSPLHF. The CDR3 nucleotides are TGTGCCAGCACGGTCGGGACAGGTCATTCACCCCTCCACTTT.

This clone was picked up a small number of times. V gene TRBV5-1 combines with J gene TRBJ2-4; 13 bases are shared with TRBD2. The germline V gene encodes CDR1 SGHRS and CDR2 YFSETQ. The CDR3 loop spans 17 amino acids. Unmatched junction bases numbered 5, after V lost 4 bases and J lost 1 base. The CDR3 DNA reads TGCGCCAGCAGCCCGACTAGCGGGGGGCTGGCCAAAAACATTCAGTACTTC. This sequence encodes CASSPTSGGLAKNIQYF.

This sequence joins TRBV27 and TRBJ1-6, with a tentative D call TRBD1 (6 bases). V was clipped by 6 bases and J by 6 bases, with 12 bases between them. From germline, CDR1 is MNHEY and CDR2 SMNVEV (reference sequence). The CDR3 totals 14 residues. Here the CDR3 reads CASRLGQINSPLHF. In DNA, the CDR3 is TGTGCCAGCAGACTAGGACAGATTAATTCACCCCTCCACTTT.

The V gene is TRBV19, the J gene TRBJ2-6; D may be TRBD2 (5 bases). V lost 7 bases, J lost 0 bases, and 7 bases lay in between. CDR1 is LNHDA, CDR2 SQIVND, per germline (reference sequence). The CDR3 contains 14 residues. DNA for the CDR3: TGTGCCAGTAACCGGGGCTCTGGGGCCAACGTCCTGACTTTC. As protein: CASNRGSGANVLTF.

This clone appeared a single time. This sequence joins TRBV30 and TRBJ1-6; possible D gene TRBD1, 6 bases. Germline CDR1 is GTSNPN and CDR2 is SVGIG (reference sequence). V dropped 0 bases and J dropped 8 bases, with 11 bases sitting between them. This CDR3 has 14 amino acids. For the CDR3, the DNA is TGTGCCTGGAGTGTACCCAGGGGTCATTCACCCCTCCACTTT. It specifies CAWSVPRGHSPLHF.

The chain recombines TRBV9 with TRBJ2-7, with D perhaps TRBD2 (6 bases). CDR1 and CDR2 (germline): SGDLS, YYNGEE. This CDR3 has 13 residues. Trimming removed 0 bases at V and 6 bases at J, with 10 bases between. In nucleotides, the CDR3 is TGTGCCAGCAGCGTAGAAGCGGGTCGCGAGCAGTACTTC. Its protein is CASSVEAGREQYF.

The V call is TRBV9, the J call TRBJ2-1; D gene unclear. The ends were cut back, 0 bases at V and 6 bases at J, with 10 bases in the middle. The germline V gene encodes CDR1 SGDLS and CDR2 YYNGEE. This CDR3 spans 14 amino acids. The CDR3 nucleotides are TGTGCCAGCAGCGTAGCTTCGAACAGCAATGAGCAGTTCTTC. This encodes CASSVASNSNEQFF.

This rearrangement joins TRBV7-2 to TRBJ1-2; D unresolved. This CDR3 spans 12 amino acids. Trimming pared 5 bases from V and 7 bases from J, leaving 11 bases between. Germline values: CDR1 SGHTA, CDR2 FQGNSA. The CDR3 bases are TGTGCCAGCAGCGTCGAACAACGTGGCTACACCTTC. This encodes CASSVEQRGYTF. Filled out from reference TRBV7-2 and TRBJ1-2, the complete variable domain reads GAGVSQSPSNKVTEKGKDVELRCDPISGHTALYWYRQSLGQGLEFLIYFQGNSAPDKSGLPSDRFSAERTGGSVSTLTIQRTQQEDSAVYLCASSVEQRGYTFGSGTRLTVV.

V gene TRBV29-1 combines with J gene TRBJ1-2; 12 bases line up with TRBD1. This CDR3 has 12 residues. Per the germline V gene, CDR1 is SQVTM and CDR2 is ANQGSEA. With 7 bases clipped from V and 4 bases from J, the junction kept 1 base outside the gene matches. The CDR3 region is CSGGQGAYGYTF. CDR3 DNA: TGCAGCGGGGGACAGGGGGCCTATGGCTACACCTTC.

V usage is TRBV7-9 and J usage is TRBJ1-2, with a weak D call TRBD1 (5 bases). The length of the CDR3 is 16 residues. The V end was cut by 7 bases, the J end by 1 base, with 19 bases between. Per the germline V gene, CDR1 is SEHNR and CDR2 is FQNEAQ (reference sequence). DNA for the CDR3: TGTGCCAGCACCTCGGGGGTGCGACGACTTAACTATGGCTACACCTTC. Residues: CASTSGVRRLNYGYTF.

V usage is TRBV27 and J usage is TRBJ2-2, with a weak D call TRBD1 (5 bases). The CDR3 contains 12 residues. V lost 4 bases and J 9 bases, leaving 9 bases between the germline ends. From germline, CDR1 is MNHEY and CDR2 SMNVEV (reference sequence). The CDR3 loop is CASSWQGRELFF. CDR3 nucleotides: TGTGCCAGCAGTTGGCAGGGCCGGGAGCTGTTTTTT.

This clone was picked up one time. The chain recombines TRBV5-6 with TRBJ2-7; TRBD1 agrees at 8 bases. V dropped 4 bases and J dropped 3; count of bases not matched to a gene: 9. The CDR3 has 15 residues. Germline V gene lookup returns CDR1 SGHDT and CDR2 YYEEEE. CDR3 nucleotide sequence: TGTGCCAGCAGCCCGTTAGGACAGGGATACTACGAGCAGTACTTC. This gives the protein CASSPLGQGYYEQYF.

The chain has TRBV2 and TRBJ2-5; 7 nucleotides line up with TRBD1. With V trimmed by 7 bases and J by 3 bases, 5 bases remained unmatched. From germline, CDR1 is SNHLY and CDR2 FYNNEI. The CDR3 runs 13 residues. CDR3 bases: TGTGCCAGCATCCCACAGGGGAAAGAGACCCAGTACTTC. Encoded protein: CASIPQGKETQYF.

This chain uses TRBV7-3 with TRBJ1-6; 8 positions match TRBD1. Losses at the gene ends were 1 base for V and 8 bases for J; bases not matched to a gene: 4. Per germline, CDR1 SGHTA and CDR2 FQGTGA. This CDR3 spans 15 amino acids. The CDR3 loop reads CASSLSGQGYSPLHF. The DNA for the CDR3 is TGTGCCAGCAGCTTAAGTGGACAGGGATATTCACCCCTCCACTTT.

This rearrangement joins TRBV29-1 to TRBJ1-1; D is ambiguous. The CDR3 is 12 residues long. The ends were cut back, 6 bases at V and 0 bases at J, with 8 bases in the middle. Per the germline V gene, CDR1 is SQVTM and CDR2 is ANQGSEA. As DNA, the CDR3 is TGCAGCGTAACGGGGTTGAACACTGAAGCTTTCTTT. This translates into CSVTGLNTEAFF.

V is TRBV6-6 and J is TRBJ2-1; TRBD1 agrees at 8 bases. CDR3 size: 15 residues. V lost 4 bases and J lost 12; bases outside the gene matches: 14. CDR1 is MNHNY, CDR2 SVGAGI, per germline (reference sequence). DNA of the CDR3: TGTGCCAGCAGTTTCCGGGACAGGACCGCTATGGGGCAGTTCTTC. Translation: CASSFRDRTAMGQFF.

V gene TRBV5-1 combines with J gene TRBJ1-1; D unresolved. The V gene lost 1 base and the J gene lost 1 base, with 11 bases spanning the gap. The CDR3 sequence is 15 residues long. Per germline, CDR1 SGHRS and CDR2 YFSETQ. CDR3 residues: CASSLSTTSNTEAFF. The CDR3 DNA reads TGCGCCAGCAGCTTGTCTACGACCTCGAACACTGAAGCTTTCTTT.

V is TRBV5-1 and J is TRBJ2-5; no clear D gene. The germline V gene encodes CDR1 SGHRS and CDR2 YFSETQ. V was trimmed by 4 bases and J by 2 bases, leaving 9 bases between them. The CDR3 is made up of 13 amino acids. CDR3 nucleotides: TGCGCCAGCAGCGTACACCGACAAGAGACCCAGTACTTC. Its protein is CASSVHRQETQYF.

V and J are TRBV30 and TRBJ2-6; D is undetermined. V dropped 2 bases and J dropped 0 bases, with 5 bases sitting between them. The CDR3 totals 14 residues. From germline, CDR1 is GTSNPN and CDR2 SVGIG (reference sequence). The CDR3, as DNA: TGTGCCTGGAGTACGTCCTCTGGGGCCAACGTCCTGACTTTC. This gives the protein CAWSTSSGANVLTF.

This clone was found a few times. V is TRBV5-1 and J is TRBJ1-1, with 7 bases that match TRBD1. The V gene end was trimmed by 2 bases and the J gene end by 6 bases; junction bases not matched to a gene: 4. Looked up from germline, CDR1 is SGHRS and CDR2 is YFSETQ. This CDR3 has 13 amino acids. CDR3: CASSFGTVSEAFF. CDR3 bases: TGCGCCAGCAGCTTCGGGACAGTATCTGAAGCTTTCTTT.

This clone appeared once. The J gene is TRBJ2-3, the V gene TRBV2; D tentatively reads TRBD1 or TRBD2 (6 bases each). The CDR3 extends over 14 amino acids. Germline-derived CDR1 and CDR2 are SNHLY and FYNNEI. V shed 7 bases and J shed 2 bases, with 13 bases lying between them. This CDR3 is CASMEGGTTDTQYF. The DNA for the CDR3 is TGTGCCAGCATGGAGGGGGGAACCACAGATACGCAGTATTTT.

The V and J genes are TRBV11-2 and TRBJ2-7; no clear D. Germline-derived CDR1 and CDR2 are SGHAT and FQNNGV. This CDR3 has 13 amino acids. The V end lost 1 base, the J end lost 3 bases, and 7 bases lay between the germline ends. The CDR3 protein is CASSLVLVYEQYF. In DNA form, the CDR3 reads TGTGCCAGCAGCTTAGTTTTGGTCTACGAGCAGTACTTC.

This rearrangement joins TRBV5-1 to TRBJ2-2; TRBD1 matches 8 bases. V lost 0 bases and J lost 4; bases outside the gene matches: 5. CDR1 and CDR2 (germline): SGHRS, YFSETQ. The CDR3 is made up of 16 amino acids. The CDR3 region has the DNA TGCGCCAGCAGCTTGGAAGGACAGGGTATCACCGGGGAGCTGTTTTTT. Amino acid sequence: CASSLEGQGITGELFF.

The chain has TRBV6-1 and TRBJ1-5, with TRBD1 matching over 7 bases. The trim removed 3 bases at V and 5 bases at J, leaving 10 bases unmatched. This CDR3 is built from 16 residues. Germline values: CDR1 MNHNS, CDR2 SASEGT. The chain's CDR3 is CASSDGPGTADQPQHF. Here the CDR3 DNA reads TGTGCCAGCAGTGACGGGCCCGGGACAGCGGATCAGCCCCAGCATTTT.

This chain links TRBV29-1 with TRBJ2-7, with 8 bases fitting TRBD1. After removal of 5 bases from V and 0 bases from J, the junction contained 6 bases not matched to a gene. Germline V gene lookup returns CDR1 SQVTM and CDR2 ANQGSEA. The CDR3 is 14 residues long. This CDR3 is CSVNGQGSSYEQYF. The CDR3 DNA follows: TGCAGCGTTAACGGACAGGGTAGCTCCTACGAGCAGTACTTC.

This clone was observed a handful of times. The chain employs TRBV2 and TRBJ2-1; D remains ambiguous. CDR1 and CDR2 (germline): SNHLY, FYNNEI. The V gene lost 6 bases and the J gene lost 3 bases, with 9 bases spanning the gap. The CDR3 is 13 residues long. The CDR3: CASRPGHYNEQFF. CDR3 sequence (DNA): TGTGCCAGCAGACCCGGGCACTACAATGAGCAGTTCTTC.